Below, 24 T cell receptor beta chains from the same sample are listed, as sequenced in a study of CD8+CD57+ T cells in acquired aplastic anemia. The patients chosen for sequencing had shown expansion of CD8+CD57+ cells (detected by flow cytometry). The study profiled TCR beta VDJ and CDR3 using genomic DNA as template. TCRdb re-derived calls from the reads in MiXCR, one entry per CDR3 protein. The sample records some 160,000 distinct CDR3 sequences, roughly 48% being singletons. Material: sorted CD4+, CD8+, or CD8+CD57+ T cells (not recorded which) from PBMCs. These receptors originate from a human donor with aplastic anemia.

The chain uses TRBV6-1 and TRBJ2-3; 13 bases fit TRBD2. Germline trimming cut 2 bases from V and 4 bases from J; bases unmatched to any gene: 0. The V gene's germline CDR1 is MNHNS and CDR2 SASEGT. This CDR3 is built from 15 residues. The CDR3, as DNA: TGTGCCAGCAGTGAAACTAGCGGGGGGGCAGATACGCAGTATTTT. Encoded protein: CASSETSGGADTQYF.

This chain connects TRBV4-3 to TRBJ2-7, with D perhaps TRBD2 (5 bases). The length of the CDR3 is 13 residues. V lost 2 bases to trimming and J lost 5 bases, with 10 bases between them. CDR1 and CDR2 from the germline V gene are LGHNA and YSLEER. This chain's CDR3 is CASSQHLAHEQYF. In DNA form, the CDR3 reads TGCGCCAGCAGCCAACATCTAGCCCACGAGCAGTACTTC.

J is TRBJ1-4 and V is TRBV7-9; D gene unclear. Trimming took 5 bases from V and 5 from J, leaving 15 bases between them. Germline CDR1 SEHNR, CDR2 FQNEAQ (reference sequence). The CDR3 totals 15 residues. CDR3 nucleotides: TGTGCCAGCAGCCCCGGGGAGGTCCTCAATGAAAAACTGTTTTTT. Protein sequence: CASSPGEVLNEKLFF.

This clonotype was detected many times. This chain uses TRBV6-1 with TRBJ1-1, with D possibly TRBD1 on 6 matching bases. This CDR3 comprises 14 residues. Trimming took off 5 bases at V and 2 bases at J, with 12 bases between the two ends. In germline, CDR1 is MNHNS, CDR2 SASEGT. CDR3 in amino acids: CASSNNRANTEAFF. CDR3 coding DNA: TGTGCCAGCAGTAATAACAGGGCCAACACTGAAGCTTTCTTT.

The rearrangement uses TRBV24-1 and TRBJ1-5, with 9 positions matching TRBD1. From germline, CDR1 is KGHDR and CDR2 SFDVKD. The CDR3 loop spans 13 amino acids. Trimming removed 5 bases from V and 7 bases from J; junction bases left unmatched: 2. In DNA, the CDR3 is TGTGCCACCAGTGGCGGGACAGGGCAGCCCCAGCATTTT. This sequence encodes CATSGGTGQPQHF.

The chain uses TRBV5-1 and TRBJ1-6; 10 nucleotides align to TRBD1. The CDR3 is 17 residues long. Germline CDR1 is SGHRS and CDR2 is YFSETQ. Trimming took 2 bases from V and 7 from J; bases not matched to a gene: 9. Here the CDR3 reads CASSFLVGQGGNSPLHF. The CDR3 region has the DNA TGCGCCAGCAGCTTCCTGGTAGGACAGGGGGGGAATTCACCCCTCCACTTT.

This clonotype showed up many times. This chain connects TRBV2 to TRBJ2-1, with a possible D match to TRBD2 (6 bases). This CDR3 contains 13 residues. The V end lost 4 bases, the J end lost 7 bases, and 11 bases lay between the germline ends. The germline V gene has CDR1 SNHLY and CDR2 FYNNEI. This CDR3 is CASSVGLPNEQFF. The CDR3 region has the DNA TGTGCCAGCAGTGTGGGACTTCCGAATGAGCAGTTCTTC. The entire variable domain, with the rest obtained from reference TRBV2 and TRBJ2-1, is as follows: EPEVTQTPSHQVTQMGQEVILRCVPISNHLYFYWYRQILGQKVEFLVSFYNNEISEKSEIFDDQFSVERPDGSNFTLKIRSTKLEDSAMYFCASSVGLPNEQFFGPGTRLTVL.

This clonotype was observed a few times. A much larger clone differs by one base, so this may be a read error. The rearrangement links TRBV11-3 to TRBJ1-6, with D perhaps matching TRBD1 (5 bases). CDR1 is SGHNT and CDR2 is YENEEA in the germline V gene. The CDR3 is 14 amino acids. The CDR3 loop reads CTSSLRDVERPLHF. DNA for the CDR3: TGTACCAGCAGTCTCCGGGACGTAGAAAGGCCCCTCCACTTT.

This clonotype came up once. The chain uses TRBV20-1 and TRBJ1-3; TRBD1 aligns across 7 bases. V was pared by 1 base and J by 4 bases, with 7 bases of the junction left unmatched. The CDR3 covers 15 residues. Germline V gives CDR1 DFQATT, CDR2 SNEGSKA (reference sequence). The CDR3 loop is CSARARGGFGNTIYF. The CDR3 DNA follows: TGCAGTGCTAGAGCCAGGGGGGGTTTCGGAAACACCATATATTTT.

The chain recombines TRBV7-2 with TRBJ1-1; D is unresolved. Deletions cut 5 bases from V and 0 bases from J, with 7 bases between. CDR1 and CDR2 from the germline V gene are SGHTA and FQGNSA. This CDR3 region has 13 residues. CDR3 residues: CASSDDLNTEAFF. CDR3 DNA sequence: TGTGCCAGCAGCGATGACCTGAACACTGAAGCTTTCTTT.

There are many counts of this clonotype. The chain recombines TRBV4-2 with TRBJ2-3, with TRBD2 matching over 15 bases. Trimming took 4 bases from V and 6 from J; bases not matched to a gene: 8. There are 17 residues in the CDR3. Looked up from germline, CDR1 is LGHNA and CDR2 is YNFKEQ. The CDR3 sequence: CASSPGTSGRLVDTQYF. CDR3 in DNA: TGTGCCAGCAGCCCTGGGACTAGCGGGAGGTTAGTTGATACGCAGTATTTT.

This clonotype has just a few counts. The V gene is TRBV30, the J gene TRBJ2-2; the D gene is possibly TRBD2 (5 bases). V lost 3 bases and J 7 bases, leaving 18 bases between the germline ends. The germline V gene encodes CDR1 GTSNPN and CDR2 SVGIG (reference sequence). The CDR3 is 15 residues long. DNA for the CDR3: TGTGCCTGGAGCGACCCACCCCGAGGGATCGGGGAGCTGTTTTTT. This gives the protein CAWSDPPRGIGELFF.

The V call is TRBV9, the J call TRBJ1-1; TRBD1 matches at 9 bases. With V trimmed by 3 bases and J by 7 bases, 4 bases remained unmatched. Germline V gives CDR1 SGDLS, CDR2 YYNGEE. The CDR3 sequence is 13 residues long. In nucleotides, the CDR3 is TGTGCCAGCAGCGGACAGGGACAGGGTGAAGCTTTCTTT. Protein: CASSGQGQGEAFF.

This clonotype was detected only a few times. The chain is built from TRBV25-1 and TRBJ2-7; tentatively, D is TRBD1 (5 bases). Germline V gives CDR1 MGHDK, CDR2 SYGVNS. Trimming took off 2 bases at V and 5 bases at J, with 16 bases between the two ends. CDR3 length: 15 residues. This CDR3 reads CASSETSRVRDEQYF. DNA of the CDR3: TGTGCCAGCAGTGAAACTTCCAGGGTTAGGGACGAGCAGTACTTC.

This clonotype was seen many times. The chain is built from TRBV19 and TRBJ2-7; 9 positions match TRBD1. Trimming at V came to 3 bases and at J to 7 bases, leaving 7 bases not matched to a gene. From germline, CDR1 is LNHDA and CDR2 SQIVND (reference sequence). The CDR3 consists of 14 residues. The CDR3 coding sequence is TGTGCCAGTAGTATGGGGACAGGGATCGATGAGCAGTACTTC. This encodes CASSMGTGIDEQYF.

This clonotype was detected ten times or more. The rearrangement joins TRBV5-6 to TRBJ1-1; D uncertain. Germline lookup yields CDR1 SGHDT and CDR2 YYEEEE. Between the trimmed V and J ends, which lost 6 bases and 7 bases, there was a span of 10 bases. The CDR3 consists of 11 residues. The CDR3 DNA reads TGTGCCAGCACCCGACGAGGTGAAGCTTTCTTT. This gives the protein CASTRRGEAFF.

This clonotype has a handful of counts. The V and J genes are TRBV24-1 and TRBJ2-7; TRBD2 matches at 11 bases. Germline CDR1 and CDR2: KGHDR and SFDVKD. The CDR3 spans 16 residues. J was trimmed by 5 bases and V by 4 bases; bases with no gene match: 9. DNA for the CDR3: TGTGCCACCAGTGACTCCCTAGCGGGAGGTCGCCACGAGCAGTACTTC. Its translation is CATSDSLAGGRHEQYF.

This clonotype was observed a few times. The V gene is TRBV2, the J gene TRBJ1-2; 7 bases line up with TRBD1. V trimming: 6 bases; J trimming: 7 bases; junction bases outside the gene matches: 5. The germline V gene has CDR1 SNHLY and CDR2 FYNNEI. CDR3 length equals 12 residues. In nucleotides, the CDR3 is TGTGCCAGCAGCGACAGGGTCCTTGGCTACACCTTC. This codes for CASSDRVLGYTF. Full variable domain (rest looked up from reference TRBV2 and TRBJ1-2): EPEVTQTPSHQVTQMGQEVILRCVPISNHLYFYWYRQILGQKVEFLVSFYNNEISEKSEIFDDQFSVERPDGSNFTLKIRSTKLEDSAMYFCASSDRVLGYTFGSGTRLTVV.

In its sample, this clonotype was seen many times. The rearrangement uses TRBV5-5 and TRBJ1-2; 8 bases fit TRBD1. V gave up 5 bases and J gave up 2 bases; unmatched junction bases: 5. Germline CDR1 is SGHKS and CDR2 is YYEKEE (reference sequence). The CDR3 totals 14 residues. This chain's CDR3 is CASRIQGGNYGYTF. In DNA form, the CDR3 reads TGTGCCAGCAGAATACAGGGGGGCAACTATGGCTACACCTTC.

This clonotype was detected many times. The chain links TRBV7-9 to TRBJ2-1, with 7 bases fitting TRBD1. Germline V gene sequence: CDR1 SEHNR, CDR2 FQNEAQ (reference sequence). Unmatched junction bases numbered 6, after V lost 5 bases and J lost 2 bases. The CDR3 spans 15 residues. The CDR3 loop is CASSPTGATYNEQFF. The CDR3 region has the DNA TGTGCCAGCAGCCCCACAGGGGCAACCTACAATGAGCAGTTCTTC.

In the case of this clonotype: A read error may be the cause here, since a much bigger clone is one base away. The CDR3 does not end in the conserved phenylalanine or tryptophan, so this is likely a read error. The rearrangement uses TRBV10-3 and TRBJ1-1; no clear D. The CDR3 has 11 residues. Germline CDR1 and CDR2: ENHRY and SYGVKD. V lost 10 bases and J lost 0, with 6 bases in between. CDR3: CATTLNTEAFL. The CDR3 DNA sequence: TGTGCCACGACTCTGAACACTGAAGCTTTCCTT.

In the case of this clonotype: The junction does not match germline at one end; this may be a read error. The chain joins TRBV3-1 to TRBJ2-1; TRBD2 agrees at 13 bases. CDR3 size: 14 residues. Germline V CDR1 and CDR2: LGHDT, YNNKEL (reference sequence). The DNA of the CDR3 is TGTGCCAGCAGCCAACAGGGACTAGCGGGAAAACTTTCCTTC. This translates into CASSQQGLAGKLSF.

This clonotype was seen at least ten times. The chain links TRBV6-2 or TRBV6-3 to TRBJ1-5; perhaps TRBD1 as D (5 bases). The CDR3 loop spans 13 amino acids. Germline V gene lookup returns CDR1 MNHEY and CDR2 SVGEGT. V was cut by 10 bases and J by 1 base, with 11 bases left in between. The CDR3 region is CATETVSNQPQHF. The CDR3 nucleotides read TGTGCCACGGAGACAGTGAGCAATCAGCCCCAGCATTTT.

V usage is TRBV24-1 and J usage is TRBJ2-1; TRBD1 is a possible D gene (6 bases). The CDR3 is 16 amino acids. Between the trimmed V and J ends, which lost 0 bases and 8 bases, there was a span of 16 bases. CDR1 is KGHDR, CDR2 SFDVKD, per germline. CDR3 in amino acids: CATSDLTRGRGDEQFF. The CDR3, as DNA: TGTGCCACCAGTGATTTGACCAGGGGCCGAGGGGATGAGCAGTTCTTC.